This note documents a single T cell receptor (beta chain) sequence. The antigen is not known. This sample is drawn from a study of cytomegalovirus exposure and HLA in healthy donors. V dropped 5 bases and J dropped 2; count of bases not matched to a gene: 7. Germline CDR1 SGHRS, CDR2 YFSETQ. The CDR3 covers 14 residues. Study-wide results and limits: Rare TCR sequences dominated, though some public TCRs recurred in many donors. Among immune exposure information, only CMV serostatus was available.

Amplification used 60 Vbeta primers and 13 Jbeta primers. Here immunoSEQ multiplex PCR was the method, and the copy in TCRdb shows in-frame clones only, minus some. The sample has 55,000 to 65,000 clones, over 70% seen once; the top ten hold under 4%. This TCR was recovered from a woman in her thirties or forties in good health and CMV-seronegative. The sample taken for sequencing was PBMCs. V gene TRBV5-1 combines with J gene TRBJ2-7; 7 bases align to TRBD2. This chain's CDR3 is CASRREGVTYEQYF. The CDR3 DNA sequence: TGCGCCAGCAGGAGGGAGGGAGTAACCTACGAGCAGTACTTC.